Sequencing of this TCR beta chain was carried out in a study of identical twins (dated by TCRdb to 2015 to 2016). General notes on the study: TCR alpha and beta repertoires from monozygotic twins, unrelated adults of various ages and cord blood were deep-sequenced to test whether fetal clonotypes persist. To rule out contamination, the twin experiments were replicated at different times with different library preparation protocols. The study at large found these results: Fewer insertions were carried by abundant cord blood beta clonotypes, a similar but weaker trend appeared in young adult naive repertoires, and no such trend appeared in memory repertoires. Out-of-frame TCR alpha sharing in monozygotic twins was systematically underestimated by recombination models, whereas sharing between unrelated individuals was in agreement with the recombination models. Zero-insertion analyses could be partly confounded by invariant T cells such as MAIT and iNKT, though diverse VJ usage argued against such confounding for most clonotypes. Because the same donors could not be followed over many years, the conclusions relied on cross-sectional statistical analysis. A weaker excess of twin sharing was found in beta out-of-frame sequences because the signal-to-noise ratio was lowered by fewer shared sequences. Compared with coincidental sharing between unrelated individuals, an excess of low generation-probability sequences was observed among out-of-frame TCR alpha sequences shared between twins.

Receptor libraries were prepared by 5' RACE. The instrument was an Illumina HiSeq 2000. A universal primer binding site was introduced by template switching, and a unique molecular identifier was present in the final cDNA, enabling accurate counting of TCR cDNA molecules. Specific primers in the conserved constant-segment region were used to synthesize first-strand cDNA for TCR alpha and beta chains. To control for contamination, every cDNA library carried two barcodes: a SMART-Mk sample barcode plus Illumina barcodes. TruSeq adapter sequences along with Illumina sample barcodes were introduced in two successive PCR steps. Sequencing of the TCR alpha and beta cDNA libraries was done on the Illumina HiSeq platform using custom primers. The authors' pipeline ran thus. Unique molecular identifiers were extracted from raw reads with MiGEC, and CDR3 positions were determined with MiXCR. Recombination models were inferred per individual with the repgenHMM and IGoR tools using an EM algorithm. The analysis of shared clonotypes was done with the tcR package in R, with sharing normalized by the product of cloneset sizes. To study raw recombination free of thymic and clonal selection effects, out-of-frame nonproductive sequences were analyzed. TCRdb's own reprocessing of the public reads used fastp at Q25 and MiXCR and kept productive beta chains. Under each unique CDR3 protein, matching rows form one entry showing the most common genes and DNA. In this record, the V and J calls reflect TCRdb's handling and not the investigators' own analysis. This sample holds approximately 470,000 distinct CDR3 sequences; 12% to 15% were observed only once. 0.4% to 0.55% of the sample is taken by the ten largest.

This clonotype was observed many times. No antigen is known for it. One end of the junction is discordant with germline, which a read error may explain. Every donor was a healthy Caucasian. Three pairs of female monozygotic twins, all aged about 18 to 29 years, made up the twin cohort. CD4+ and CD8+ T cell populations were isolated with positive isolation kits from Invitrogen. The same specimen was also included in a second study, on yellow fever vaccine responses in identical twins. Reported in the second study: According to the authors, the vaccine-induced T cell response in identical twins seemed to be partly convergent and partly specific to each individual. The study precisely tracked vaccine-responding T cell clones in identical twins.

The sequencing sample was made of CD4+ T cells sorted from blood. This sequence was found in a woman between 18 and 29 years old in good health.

Read as DNA, the sequence is TGTGCTAGCAGCCGCGCTAGCACAGATACGCAGTATTTT. Its translation is CASSRASTDTQYF. The rearranged chain carries TRBV7-7 and TRBJ2-3; no confident D gene assignment can be made. The CDR3 measures 13 amino acids from cysteine to phenylalanine. CDR3 DNA only is kept here, 39 bases in frame from base 1. CDR1 and CDR2 were assigned from the germline V gene (reference sequence) as SSHAT and FNYEAQ.